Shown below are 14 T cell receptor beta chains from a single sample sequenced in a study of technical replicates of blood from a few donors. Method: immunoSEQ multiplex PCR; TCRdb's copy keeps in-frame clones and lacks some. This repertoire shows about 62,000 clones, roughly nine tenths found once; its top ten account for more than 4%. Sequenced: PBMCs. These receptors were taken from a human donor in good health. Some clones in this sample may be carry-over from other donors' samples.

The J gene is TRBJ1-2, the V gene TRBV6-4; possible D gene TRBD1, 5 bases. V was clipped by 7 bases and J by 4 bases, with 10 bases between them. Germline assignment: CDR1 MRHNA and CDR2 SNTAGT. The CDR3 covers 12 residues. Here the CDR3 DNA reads TGTGCCAGCACGGGGGGGAGCTATGGCTACACCTTC. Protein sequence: CASTGGSYGYTF.

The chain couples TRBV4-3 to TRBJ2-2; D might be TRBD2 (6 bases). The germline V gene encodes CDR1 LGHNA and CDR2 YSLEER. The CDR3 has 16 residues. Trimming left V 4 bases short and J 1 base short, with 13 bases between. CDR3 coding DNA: TGCGCCAGCAGCCGCGGGGTCGAGTTGAACACCGGGGAGCTGTTTTTT. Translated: CASSRGVELNTGELFF.

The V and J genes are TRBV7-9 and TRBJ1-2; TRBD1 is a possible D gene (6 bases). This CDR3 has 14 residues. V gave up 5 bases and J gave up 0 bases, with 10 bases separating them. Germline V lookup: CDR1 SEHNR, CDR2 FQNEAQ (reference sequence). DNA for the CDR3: TGTGCCAGCAGCCCGGGACAAACTAACTATGGCTACACCTTC. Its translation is CASSPGQTNYGYTF.

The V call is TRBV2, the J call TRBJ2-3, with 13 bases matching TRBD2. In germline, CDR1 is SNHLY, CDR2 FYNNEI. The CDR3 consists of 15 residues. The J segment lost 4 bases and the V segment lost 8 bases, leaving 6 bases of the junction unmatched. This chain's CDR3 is CASGTSGGVSDTQYF. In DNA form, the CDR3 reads TGTGCCAGCGGTACTAGCGGGGGGGTCTCAGATACGCAGTATTTT.

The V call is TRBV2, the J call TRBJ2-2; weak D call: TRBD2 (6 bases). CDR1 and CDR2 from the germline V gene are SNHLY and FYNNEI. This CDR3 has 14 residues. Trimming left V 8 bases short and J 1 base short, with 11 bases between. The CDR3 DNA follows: TGTGCCAGCCGGGGGACGGGGAACACCGGGGAGCTGTTTTTT. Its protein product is CASRGTGNTGELFF.

CDR3 DNA sequence: TGTGCCAGCAGTAAAGGACTACCTCGGACCTACAATGAGCAGTTCTTC. Its translation: CASSKGLPRTYNEQFF. The rearrangement joins TRBV2 to TRBJ2-1, with D possibly being TRBD2 (6 bases). The germline gives CDR1 SNHLY, CDR2 FYNNEI. The CDR3 extends over 16 amino acids. Trimming shortened V by 5 bases and J by 2 bases, and 16 bases separated the two germline ends. The whole variable domain, remainder taken from reference TRBV2 and TRBJ2-1, is EPEVTQTPSHQVTQMGQEVILRCVPISNHLYFYWYRQILGQKVEFLVSFYNNEISEKSEIFDDQFSVERPDGSNFTLKIRSTKLEDSAMYFCASSKGLPRTYNEQFFGPGTRLTVL.

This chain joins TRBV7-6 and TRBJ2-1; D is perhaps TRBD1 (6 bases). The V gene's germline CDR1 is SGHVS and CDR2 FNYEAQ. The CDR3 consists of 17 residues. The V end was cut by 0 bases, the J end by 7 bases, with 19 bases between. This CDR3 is CASSLAFGAGEHNEQFF. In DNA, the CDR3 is TGTGCCAGCAGCTTAGCGTTCGGGGCAGGGGAACATAATGAGCAGTTCTTC. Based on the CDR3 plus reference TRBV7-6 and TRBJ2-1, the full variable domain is GAGVSQSPRYKVTKRGQDVALRCDPISGHVSLYWYRQALGQGPEFLTYFNYEAQQDKSGLPNDRFSAERPEGSISTLTIQRTEQRDSAMYRCASSLAFGAGEHNEQFFGPGTRLTVL.

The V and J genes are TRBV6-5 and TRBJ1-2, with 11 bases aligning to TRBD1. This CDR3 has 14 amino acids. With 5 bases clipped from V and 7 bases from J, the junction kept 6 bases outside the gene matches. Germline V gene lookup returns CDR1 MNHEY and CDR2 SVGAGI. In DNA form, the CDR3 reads TGTGCCAGCAGTACAGGACAGGGGGCGGGTGGCTACACCTTC. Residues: CASSTGQGAGGYTF.

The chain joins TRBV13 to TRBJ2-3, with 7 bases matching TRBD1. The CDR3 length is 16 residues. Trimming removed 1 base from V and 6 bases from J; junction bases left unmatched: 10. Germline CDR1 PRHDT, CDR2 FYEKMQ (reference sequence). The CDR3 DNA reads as TGTGCCAGCAGCTTAGATCCAGGGGGAATAGCCGATACGCAGTATTTT. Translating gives CASSLDPGGIADTQYF.

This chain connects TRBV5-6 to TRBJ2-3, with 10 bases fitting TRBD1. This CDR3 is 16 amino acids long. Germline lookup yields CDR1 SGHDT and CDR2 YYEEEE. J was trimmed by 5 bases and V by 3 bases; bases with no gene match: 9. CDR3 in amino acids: CASSSGQGRYKDTQYF. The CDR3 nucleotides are TGTGCCAGCAGCTCGGGACAGGGGCGATATAAAGATACGCAGTATTTT.

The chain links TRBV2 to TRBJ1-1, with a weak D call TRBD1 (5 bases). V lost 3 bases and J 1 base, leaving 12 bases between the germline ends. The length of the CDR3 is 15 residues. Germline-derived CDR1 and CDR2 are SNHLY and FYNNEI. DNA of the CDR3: TGTGCCAGCAGTGATGACTGGGGCGCGAACACTGAAGCTTTCTTT. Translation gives CASSDDWGANTEAFF.

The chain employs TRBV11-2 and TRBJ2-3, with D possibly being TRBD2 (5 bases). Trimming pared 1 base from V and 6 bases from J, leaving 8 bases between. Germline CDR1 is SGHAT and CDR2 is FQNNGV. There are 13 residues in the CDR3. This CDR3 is CASSLGIADTQYF. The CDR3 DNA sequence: TGTGCCAGCAGCTTAGGGATAGCGGATACGCAGTATTTT.

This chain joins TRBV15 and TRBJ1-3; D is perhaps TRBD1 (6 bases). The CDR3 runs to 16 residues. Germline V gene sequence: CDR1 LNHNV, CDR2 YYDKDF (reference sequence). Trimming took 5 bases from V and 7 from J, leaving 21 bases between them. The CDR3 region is CATSGGGVQAGNTIYF. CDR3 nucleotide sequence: TGTGCCACCAGCGGAGGGGGGGTGCAGGCCGGGAACACCATATATTTT.

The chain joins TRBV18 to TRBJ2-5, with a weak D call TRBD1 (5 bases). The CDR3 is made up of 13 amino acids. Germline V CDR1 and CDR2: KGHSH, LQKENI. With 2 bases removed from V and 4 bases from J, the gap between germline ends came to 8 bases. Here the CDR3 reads CASSPFQGETQYF. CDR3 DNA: TGTGCCAGCTCACCATTTCAGGGAGAGACCCAGTACTTC.